This TCR beta chain was observed in a study of technical replicates of blood from a few donors. Germline V gene data show CDR1 as SNHLY and CDR2 as FYNNEI. Trimming shortened V by 8 bases and J by 2 bases, and 4 bases separated the two germline ends. CDR3 size: 11 residues. TCRdb's copy holds only in-frame clones and misses some; the assay was immunoSEQ multiplex PCR. The table has approximately 73,000 clones, around 96% seen once; the top ten hold less than 0.35%. The chain couples TRBV2 to TRBJ1-3; D is ambiguous. Sequenced sample: T cells isolated from PBMCs. The clonotype was recovered from a human donor in good health. This chain's CDR3 is CASGPGNTIYF. CDR3 coding DNA: TGTGCCAGCGGCCCTGGAAACACCATATATTTT.